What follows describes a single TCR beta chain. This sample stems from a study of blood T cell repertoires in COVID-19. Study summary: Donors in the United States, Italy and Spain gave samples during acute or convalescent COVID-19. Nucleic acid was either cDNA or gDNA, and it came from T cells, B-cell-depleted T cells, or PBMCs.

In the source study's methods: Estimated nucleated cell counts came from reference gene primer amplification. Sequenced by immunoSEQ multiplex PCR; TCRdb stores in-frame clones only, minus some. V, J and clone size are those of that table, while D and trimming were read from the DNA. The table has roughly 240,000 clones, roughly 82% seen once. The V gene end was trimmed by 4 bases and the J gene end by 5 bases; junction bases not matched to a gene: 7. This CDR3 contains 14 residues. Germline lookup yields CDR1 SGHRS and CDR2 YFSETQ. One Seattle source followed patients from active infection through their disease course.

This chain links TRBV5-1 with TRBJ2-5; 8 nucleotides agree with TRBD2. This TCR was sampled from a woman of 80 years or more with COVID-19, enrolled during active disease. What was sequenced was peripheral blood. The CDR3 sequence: CASSPQSGGETQYF. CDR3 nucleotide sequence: TGCGCCAGCAGCCCCCAGAGCGGGGGCGAGACCCAGTACTTC.